The clone carrying this T cell receptor beta chain was detected only once. With V trimmed by 5 bases and J by 5 bases, 7 bases remained unmatched. Germline CDR1 reads SGHTA; CDR2 reads FQGTGA. The length of the CDR3 is 14 residues. This specimen belongs to a study of technical replicates of blood from a few donors. Here immunoSEQ multiplex PCR was the method, and the copy in TCRdb shows in-frame clones only, minus some. The table includes about 58,000 clones, around 92% detected once. The chain joins TRBV7-3 to TRBJ2-3; 7 nucleotides align to TRBD1. This receptor was obtained from a human donor in good health. Some clones in this sample may be carry-over from other donors' samples. Sequencing was performed on PBMCs. The DNA of the CDR3 is TGTGCCAGCAGCCCCACCGGGACAGTAGATACGCAGTATTTT. As protein: CASSPTGTVDTQYF.